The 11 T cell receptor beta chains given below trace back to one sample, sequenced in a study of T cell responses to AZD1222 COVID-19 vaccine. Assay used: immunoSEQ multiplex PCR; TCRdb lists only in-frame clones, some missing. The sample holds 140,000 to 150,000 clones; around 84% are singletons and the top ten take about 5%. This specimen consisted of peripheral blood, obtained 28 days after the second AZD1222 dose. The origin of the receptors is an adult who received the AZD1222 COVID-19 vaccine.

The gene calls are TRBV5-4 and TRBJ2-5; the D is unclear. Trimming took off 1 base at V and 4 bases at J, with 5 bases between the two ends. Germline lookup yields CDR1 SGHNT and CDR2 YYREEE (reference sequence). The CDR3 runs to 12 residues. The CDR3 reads CASSLLSETQYF. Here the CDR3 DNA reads TGTGCCAGCAGCTTGTTGTCAGAGACCCAGTACTTC.

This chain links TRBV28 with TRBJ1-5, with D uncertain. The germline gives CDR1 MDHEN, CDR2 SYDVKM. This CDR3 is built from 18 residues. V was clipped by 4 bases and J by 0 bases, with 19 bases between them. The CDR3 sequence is CASSSPDGVRVSNQPQHF. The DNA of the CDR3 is TGTGCCAGCAGTTCCCCGGACGGGGTGCGAGTTAGCAATCAGCCCCAGCATTTT. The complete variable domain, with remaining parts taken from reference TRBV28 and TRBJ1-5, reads DVKVTQSSRYLVKRTGEKVFLECVQDMDHENMFWYRQDPGLGLRLIYFSYDVKMKEKGDIPEGYSVSREKKERFSLILESASTNQTSMYLCASSSPDGVRVSNQPQHFGDGTRLSIL.

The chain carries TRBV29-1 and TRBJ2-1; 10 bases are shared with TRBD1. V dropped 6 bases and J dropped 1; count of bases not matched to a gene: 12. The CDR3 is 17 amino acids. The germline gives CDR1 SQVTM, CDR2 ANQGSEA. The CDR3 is CSVETGGEGGSYNEQFF. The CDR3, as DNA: TGCAGCGTGGAGACAGGGGGCGAGGGAGGTTCCTACAATGAGCAGTTCTTC.

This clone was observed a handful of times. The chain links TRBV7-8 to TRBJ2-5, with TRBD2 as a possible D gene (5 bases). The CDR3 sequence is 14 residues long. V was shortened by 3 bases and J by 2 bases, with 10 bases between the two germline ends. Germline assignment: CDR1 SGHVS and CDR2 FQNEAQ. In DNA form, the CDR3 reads TGTGCCAGCAGCTTTGAAGCGGATCAAGAGACCCAGTACTTC. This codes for CASSFEADQETQYF.

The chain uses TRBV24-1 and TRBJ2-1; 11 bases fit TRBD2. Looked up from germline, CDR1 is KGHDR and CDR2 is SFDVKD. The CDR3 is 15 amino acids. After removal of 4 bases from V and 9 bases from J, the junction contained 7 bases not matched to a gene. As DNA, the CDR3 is TGTGCCACCAGTGACTATAGCGGGGGGGCATCTGAGCAGTTCTTC. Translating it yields CATSDYSGGASEQFF.

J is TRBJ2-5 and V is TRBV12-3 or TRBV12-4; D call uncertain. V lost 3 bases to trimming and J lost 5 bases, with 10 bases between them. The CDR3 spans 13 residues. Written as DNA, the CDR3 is TGTGCCAGCAGTTTTGAAAGTTGGGAGACCCAGTACTTC. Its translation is CASSFESWETQYF.

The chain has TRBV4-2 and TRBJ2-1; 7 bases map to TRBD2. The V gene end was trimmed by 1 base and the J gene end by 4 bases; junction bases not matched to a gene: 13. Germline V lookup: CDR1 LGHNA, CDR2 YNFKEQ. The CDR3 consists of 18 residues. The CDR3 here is CASSQVGTTRPGYNEQFF. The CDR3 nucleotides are TGTGCCAGCAGCCAAGTTGGGACTACCCGTCCGGGTTACAATGAGCAGTTCTTC.

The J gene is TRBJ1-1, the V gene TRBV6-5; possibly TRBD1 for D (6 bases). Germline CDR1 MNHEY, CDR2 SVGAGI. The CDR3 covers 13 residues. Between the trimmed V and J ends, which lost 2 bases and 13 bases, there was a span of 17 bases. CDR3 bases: TGTGCCAGCAGTTACAACAGGGAAAGCTCTGGTTTCTTT. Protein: CASSYNRESSGFF.

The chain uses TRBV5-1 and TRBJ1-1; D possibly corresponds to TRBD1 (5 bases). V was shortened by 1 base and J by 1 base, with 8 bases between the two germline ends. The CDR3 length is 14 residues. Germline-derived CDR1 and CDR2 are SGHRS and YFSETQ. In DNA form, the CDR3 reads TGCGCCAGCAGCTTGTCGGGGGGGAACACTGAAGCTTTCTTT. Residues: CASSLSGGNTEAFF.

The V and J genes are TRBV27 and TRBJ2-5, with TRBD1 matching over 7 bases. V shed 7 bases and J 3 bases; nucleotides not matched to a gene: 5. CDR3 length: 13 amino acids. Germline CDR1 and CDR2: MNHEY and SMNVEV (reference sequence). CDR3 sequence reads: CASKRTGEETQYF. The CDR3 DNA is TGTGCCAGCAAAAGGACAGGTGAAGAGACCCAGTACTTC.

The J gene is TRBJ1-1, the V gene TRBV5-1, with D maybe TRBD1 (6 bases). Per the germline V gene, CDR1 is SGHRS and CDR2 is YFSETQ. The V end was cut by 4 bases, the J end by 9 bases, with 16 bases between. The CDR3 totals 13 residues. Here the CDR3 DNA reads TGCGCCAGCAGCAACACCGGGGGCCAAAAAGCTTTCTTT. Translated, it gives CASSNTGGQKAFF.